A selection of T cell receptor beta chains follows, all from one sample in a study of identical twins. TCRdb independently ran MiXCR on the 5' RACE reads; one entry per CDR3 protein. Of about 240,000 distinct CDR3 sequences listed, 10% to 13% were seen once; the top ten hold over 8%. Specimen: memory T cells sorted from blood. The receptor source for this set is a man aged 50 or older in good health. CDR3s include the opening cysteine and the closing phenylalanine or tryptophan. D genes are given only for firm matches. Some rows mark clone size as missing; the rest say once, few, many or name a class of expanded clone.

clone_size j_call v_call d_call cdr3_nt cdr3_aa
many TRBJ1-2 TRBV4-3 - TGCGCCAGCAGCCAAGAAATCCGGGCCGACTATGGCTACACCTTC CASSQEIRADYGYTF
many TRBJ2-3 TRBV29-1 - TGCAGCGTTGAAGATACAGGGTGGAGCACAGATACGCAGTATTTT CSVEDTGWSTDTQYF
- TRBJ2-1 TRBV20-1 TRBD2 TGCAGTGCTAGATTCCCTGGGACTAGCGGCTCCTACAATGAGCAGTTCTTC CSARFPGTSGSYNEQFF
many TRBJ2-7 TRBV14 - TGTGCCAGCAGCCAGCGCTACGAGCAGTACTTC CASSQRYEQYF
many TRBJ2-7 TRBV4-1 TRBD1 TGCGCCAGCAGCCAGGGGACAGACTCCTACGAGCAGTACTTC CASSQGTDSYEQYF
- TRBJ2-7 TRBV4-2 TRBD2 TGTGCCAGCAGCCAAGTTGAGCTAGCGGGGGGGCCAGGCGAGCAGTACTTC CASSQVELAGGPGEQYF
many TRBJ2-1 TRBV5-1 - TGCGCCAGCAGCTTGGAGGGAAAGAGAGATGAGCAGTTCTTC CASSLEGKRDEQFF
many TRBJ2-5 TRBV20-1 - TGCAGTGCTAGAGACGCACTCGTGGCGGGAACTGAGACCCAGTACTTC CSARDALVAGTETQYF
many TRBJ2-7 TRBV4-2 - TGTGCCAGCAGCCAAGAGGAGGGTGTGCAGTACTTC CASSQEEGVQYF
- TRBJ2-1 TRBV6-1 TRBD1 TGTGCCAGCAGACGTGCTGGGACAGGGTTCAATGAGCAGTTCTTC CASRRAGTGFNEQFF
few TRBJ2-3 TRBV19 - TGTGCCAGTACCCCCAATGGGGGAAATACGCAGTATTTT CASTPNGGNTQYF
few TRBJ1-2 TRBV27 - TGTGCCAGCAGTTTAGGACAGTCGCACTATGGCTACACCTTC CASSLGQSHYGYTF
- TRBJ2-7 TRBV7-2 - TGTGCCAGCAGCCCGCAGGGGAGGGTCGCCGAGCAGTACTTC CASSPQGRVAEQYF
few TRBJ1-5 TRBV20-1 TRBD1 TGCAGTGCTATTACCAGGGGGGGCAATCAGCCCCAGCATTTT CSAITRGGNQPQHF
many TRBJ1-5 TRBV3-1 - TGTGCCAGCAGCCATGGGGTTAGCAATCAGCCCCAGCATTTT CASSHGVSNQPQHF
- TRBJ1-5 TRBV5-1 - TGCGCCAGCAGCCTATCCCCCGACGGGTATCAGCCCCAGCATTTT CASSLSPDGYQPQHF
many TRBJ1-1 TRBV5-1 - TGCGCCAGCAGCTTGGAGATGTCATACACTGAAGCTTTCTTT CASSLEMSYTEAFF
many TRBJ2-3 TRBV28 TRBD2 TGTGCCAGCAGTTCCACTAGCGGGAGGGCCAGGGCAGATACGCAGTATTTT CASSSTSGRARADTQYF